These T cell receptor beta chains were read from a single sample in a study of persistence of HIV-infected CD4 T cells. For these receptors, no antigen is known. Assay used: immunoSEQ multiplex PCR; TCRdb lists only in-frame clones, some missing. This sample has about 40,000 clones, with more than 75% found just once. Sequences were derived from cultured CD4+ T cells from PBMCs, sampled from a patient who received antiretroviral therapy. These receptors were collected from an adult with HIV. The donor label of this sample is uncertain. Both conserved end residues are part of each CDR3. A D gene is named only where the DNA matches it firmly. Expanded clones get a size class; other rows say once, few or many, or leave the size out.

J: TRBJ2-2; size: NA; D: TRBD1; V: TRBV5-8; DNA: TGTGCCAGCAGCTTGTATTTACAGGGGGGGAACACCGGGGAGCTGTTTTTT; CDR3: CASSLYLQGGNTGELFF
J: TRBJ2-1; size: NA; D: NA; V: TRBV7-3; DNA: TGTGCCAGCAGCTTCCAGCCGGCAAGCTCCTACAATGAGCAGTTCTTC; CDR3: CASSFQPASSYNEQFF
J: TRBJ1-1; size: NA; D: TRBD1; V: TRBV24-1; DNA: TGTGCCACCAGTGATGGGGACAGATTGAACACTGAAGCTTTCTTT; CDR3: CATSDGDRLNTEAFF
J: TRBJ1-2; size: NA; D: NA; V: TRBV28; DNA: TGTGCCAGCAGTCCCCACGGGCGGGGCTACACCTTC; CDR3: CASSPHGRGYTF
J: TRBJ2-5; size: NA; D: NA; V: TRBV6-1; DNA: TGTGCCAGCAGTGCGCAAGGGTTGAGCGGCCAAGAGACCCAGTACTTC; CDR3: CASSAQGLSGQETQYF
J: TRBJ1-6; size: NA; D: NA; V: TRBV6-5; DNA: TGTGCCAGCAACGCAAGGACGGCAAATTCACCCCTCCACTTT; CDR3: CASNARTANSPLHF
J: TRBJ2-7; size: NA; D: TRBD2; V: TRBV12-5; DNA: TGTGCTAGTGGTTTCCGGGGAATACCGGGACTAGCGGGGGGCACCTCCTACGAGCAGTACTTC; CDR3: CASGFRGIPGLAGGTSYEQYF
J: TRBJ2-3; size: NA; D: TRBD2; V: TRBV2; DNA: TGTGCCAGCAGCGTACAGCTCGGGAGCGGGGGAAAGAATAGCACAGATACGCAGTATTTT; CDR3: CASSVQLGSGGKNSTDTQYF
J: TRBJ2-1; size: few; D: TRBD2; V: TRBV3-1/TRBV3-2; DNA: TGTGCCAGCAGCGACGATAGCGAGCGGGGGTACAATGAGCAGTTCTTC; CDR3: CASSDDSERGYNEQFF
J: TRBJ2-3; size: NA; D: NA; V: TRBV6-1; DNA: TGTGCCAGCAGTGAAGTTTCCCCAGATACGCAGTATTTT; CDR3: CASSEVSPDTQYF
J: TRBJ1-6; size: NA; D: TRBD1; V: TRBV9; DNA: TGTGCCAGCAGCGTATTTGGAGGGGGCTCACCCCTCCACTTT; CDR3: CASSVFGGGSPLHF
J: TRBJ2-3; size: once; D: TRBD2; V: TRBV5-1; DNA: TGCGCCAGCAGCTTGGCCGTAAGCGGGGGGGCATCTGATACGCAGTATTTT; CDR3: CASSLAVSGGASDTQYF
J: TRBJ1-6; size: once; D: NA; V: TRBV5-1; DNA: TGCGCCAGCACCCTTGTGCCTAATAATTCACCCCTCCACTTT; CDR3: CASTLVPNNSPLHF
J: TRBJ1-5; size: once; D: TRBD1; V: TRBV10-3; DNA: TGTGCCATCAGTGAGTCCGGGACAGGAGTCAATAGCAATCAGCCCCAGCATTTT; CDR3: CAISESGTGVNSNQPQHF
J: TRBJ1-4; size: few; D: TRBD1; V: TRBV10-3; DNA: TGTGCCATCAGTGAGGGACAGGTTAATGAAAAACTGTTTTTT; CDR3: CAISEGQVNEKLFF
J: TRBJ2-6; size: NA; D: NA; V: TRBV6-5; DNA: TGTGCCAGCAGAAAGGGACGCCCTGGGGCCAACGTCCTGACTTTC; CDR3: CASRKGRPGANVLTF
J: TRBJ2-7; size: NA; D: TRBD2; V: TRBV4-2; DNA: TGTGCCAGCAGCCCCGGAGGGCTAGCGGGGGGCTACGAGCAGTACTTC; CDR3: CASSPGGLAGGYEQYF
J: TRBJ2-7; size: NA; D: TRBD1; V: TRBV7-3; DNA: TGTGCCAGCAGCCACGGACAGGGGGCATCCTACGAGCAGTACTTC; CDR3: CASSHGQGASYEQYF
J: TRBJ1-2; size: medium-sized; D: NA; V: TRBV9; DNA: TGTGCCAGCAGCCCGCACCGACAGTTAGGCTATGGCTACACCTTC; CDR3: CASSPHRQLGYGYTF
J: TRBJ1-2; size: NA; D: NA; V: TRBV10-3; DNA: TGTGCCATCAGTGACCCCGACAAGACGGGCTATGGCTACACCTTC; CDR3: CAISDPDKTGYGYTF
J: TRBJ1-2; size: NA; D: TRBD1; V: TRBV18; DNA: TGTGCCAGCTCACCAAGTTACGGGACAGGGACAACTAACTATGGCTACACCTTC; CDR3: CASSPSYGTGTTNYGYTF
J: TRBJ2-7; size: NA; D: TRBD1; V: TRBV11-3; DNA: TGTGCCAGCAGCTTCGGACAGGACCCTTCCTACGAGCAGTACTTC; CDR3: CASSFGQDPSYEQYF
J: TRBJ1-1; size: NA; D: NA; V: TRBV19; DNA: TGTGCCAGTAGTTCCTACAGAACTGGGAACACTGAAGCTTTCTTT; CDR3: CASSSYRTGNTEAFF
J: TRBJ2-6; size: NA; D: TRBD2; V: TRBV9; DNA: TGTGCCAGCAGCGTAGCTCTGGCTAGCGGGGGGGCGCTTGGGGCCAACGTCCTGACTTTC; CDR3: CASSVALASGGALGANVLTF
J: TRBJ1-4; size: NA; D: NA; V: TRBV7-2; DNA: TGTGCCAGCAGCGTAGAAGCAACTAATGAAAAACTGTTTTTT; CDR3: CASSVEATNEKLFF
J: TRBJ2-7; size: NA; D: TRBD2; V: TRBV19; DNA: TGTGCCAGTAGGGCCGGGACTAGCTCTGGCGAGCAGTACTTC; CDR3: CASRAGTSSGEQYF
J: TRBJ1-6; size: NA; D: TRBD1; V: TRBV7-3; DNA: TGTGCCAGCAGCTTAATTGCGGGACAGGGTCTTATTTTT; CDR3: CASSLIAGQGLIF
J: TRBJ2-3; size: NA; D: TRBD1; V: TRBV7-9; DNA: TGTGCCAGCAGCTTAGCCACCTTACAGGGGAACCCAGATACGCAGTATTTT; CDR3: CASSLATLQGNPDTQYF
J: TRBJ2-7; size: NA; D: NA; V: TRBV11-2; DNA: TGTGCCAGCAGCTTGCTTGGGGACAATCTCAACGAGCAGTACTTC; CDR3: CASSLLGDNLNEQYF
J: TRBJ2-3; size: NA; D: TRBD1; V: TRBV19; DNA: TGTGCCACCCGAGGGACAGGGAACACAGATACGCAGTATTTT; CDR3: CATRGTGNTDTQYF
J: TRBJ2-3; size: NA; D: TRBD2; V: TRBV28; DNA: TGTGCCAGCAGTCTCCGGACAGCGGGGGCACCGGGGGATACGCAGTATTTT; CDR3: CASSLRTAGAPGDTQYF
J: TRBJ2-3; size: NA; D: NA; V: TRBV7-3; DNA: TGTGCCAGCAGCTTGATGGGTATCGCAGATACGCAGTATTTT; CDR3: CASSLMGIADTQYF
J: TRBJ2-7; size: NA; D: NA; V: TRBV24-1; DNA: TGTGCCACCAGTGATTTGCTGATCGGTACGGTAACCTACGAGCAGTACTTC; CDR3: CATSDLLIGTVTYEQYF
J: TRBJ2-7; size: NA; D: NA; V: TRBV3-1/TRBV3-2; DNA: TGTGCCAGCAGCCAAGCCGTGGCAGGGGTGGTTTTC; CDR3: CASSQAVAGVVF
J: TRBJ2-3; size: NA; D: NA; V: TRBV10-1; DNA: TGCGCCAGCAGTGAGTCGCGCCCCACAGATACGCAGTATTTT; CDR3: CASSESRPTDTQYF
J: TRBJ2-3; size: NA; D: TRBD2; V: TRBV28; DNA: TGTGCCAGCAGTTTCAGCGGGGGGACCACAGATACGCAGTATTTT; CDR3: CASSFSGGTTDTQYF
J: TRBJ2-7; size: few; D: NA; V: TRBV4-1; DNA: TGCGCCAGCAGCCAACCAGGGGCGATCTTCTACGAGCAGTACTTC; CDR3: CASSQPGAIFYEQYF
J: TRBJ1-5; size: NA; D: NA; V: TRBV28; DNA: TGTGCCAGCGGACACGGGGCCCAGCATTTT; CDR3: CASGHGAQHF
J: TRBJ2-1; size: NA; D: NA; V: TRBV5-1; DNA: TGCGCCAGCAGCACGGACGGGAGCCACGAGTTCTTC; CDR3: CASSTDGSHEFF
J: TRBJ2-2; size: NA; D: NA; V: TRBV19; DNA: TGTGCCAGTAGTATGGCGGGCACGAACACCGGGGAGCTGTTTTTT; CDR3: CASSMAGTNTGELFF
J: TRBJ1-3; size: NA; D: NA; V: TRBV29-1; DNA: TGCAGCGTTGTGCGGCCCGGAAACACCATATATTTT; CDR3: CSVVRPGNTIYF
J: TRBJ1-1; size: NA; D: NA; V: TRBV7-3; DNA: TGTGCCAGCAGCTTAACGGGGTCGAAGACTGAAGCTTTCTTT; CDR3: CASSLTGSKTEAFF
J: TRBJ1-2; size: NA; D: TRBD1; V: TRBV18; DNA: TGTGCCAGCTCACCGCCCTCCGGGGGACAGGGGGCTGGTAACTATGGCTACACCTTC; CDR3: CASSPPSGGQGAGNYGYTF
J: TRBJ2-7; size: NA; D: NA; V: TRBV2; DNA: TGTGCCAGCAGTCGAGACAGCTTCAGCTCCTACGAGCAGTACTTC; CDR3: CASSRDSFSSYEQYF
J: TRBJ1-2; size: NA; D: TRBD1; V: TRBV28; DNA: TGTGCCAGCGGGAGGGACAGGGGGGTCTATGGCTACACCTTC; CDR3: CASGRDRGVYGYTF
J: TRBJ2-7; size: NA; D: TRBD1; V: TRBV6-5; DNA: TGTGCCAGCAGTTACCGGGACAGGTACGAGCAGTACTTC; CDR3: CASSYRDRYEQYF